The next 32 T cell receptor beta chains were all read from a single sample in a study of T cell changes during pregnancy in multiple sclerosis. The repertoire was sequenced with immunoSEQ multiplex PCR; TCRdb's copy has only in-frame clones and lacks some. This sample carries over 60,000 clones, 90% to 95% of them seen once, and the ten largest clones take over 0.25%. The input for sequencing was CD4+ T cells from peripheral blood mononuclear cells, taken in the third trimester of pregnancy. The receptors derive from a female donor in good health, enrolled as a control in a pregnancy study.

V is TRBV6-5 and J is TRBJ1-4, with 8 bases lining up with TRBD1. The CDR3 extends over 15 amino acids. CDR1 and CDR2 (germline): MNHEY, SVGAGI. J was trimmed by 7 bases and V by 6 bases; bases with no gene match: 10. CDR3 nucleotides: TGTGCCAGCAGGTCAGGGGGCGGTGGGAGTGAAAAACTGTTTTTT. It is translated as CASRSGGGGSEKLFF.

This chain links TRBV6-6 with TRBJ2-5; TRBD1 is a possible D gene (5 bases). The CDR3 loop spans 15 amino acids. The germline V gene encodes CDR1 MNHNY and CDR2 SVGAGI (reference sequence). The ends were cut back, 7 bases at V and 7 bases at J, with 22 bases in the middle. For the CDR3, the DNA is TGTGCCAGCACCACAACCCCCAGGGAAATTGGGACCCAGTACTTC. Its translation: CASTTTPREIGTQYF.

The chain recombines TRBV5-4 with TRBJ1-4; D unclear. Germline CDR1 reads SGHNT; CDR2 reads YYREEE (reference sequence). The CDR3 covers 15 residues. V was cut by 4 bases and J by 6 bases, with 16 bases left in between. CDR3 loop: CASSGPSGGDEKLFF. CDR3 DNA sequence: TGTGCCAGCAGCGGACCCTCAGGAGGAGATGAAAAACTGTTTTTT.

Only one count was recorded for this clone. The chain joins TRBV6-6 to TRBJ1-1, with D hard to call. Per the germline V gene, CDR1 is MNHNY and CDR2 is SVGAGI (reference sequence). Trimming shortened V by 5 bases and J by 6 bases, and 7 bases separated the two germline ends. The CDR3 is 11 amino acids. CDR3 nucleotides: TGTGCCAGCAGTCACGGGGCTGAAGCTTTCTTT. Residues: CASSHGAEAFF.

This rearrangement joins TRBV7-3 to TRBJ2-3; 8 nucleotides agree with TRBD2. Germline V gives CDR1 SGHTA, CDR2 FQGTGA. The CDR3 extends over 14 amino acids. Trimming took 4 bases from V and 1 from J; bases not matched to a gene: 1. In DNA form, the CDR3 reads TGTGCCAGCAGCTCAGCGGGGGGCACAGATACGCAGTATTTT. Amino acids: CASSSAGGTDTQYF.

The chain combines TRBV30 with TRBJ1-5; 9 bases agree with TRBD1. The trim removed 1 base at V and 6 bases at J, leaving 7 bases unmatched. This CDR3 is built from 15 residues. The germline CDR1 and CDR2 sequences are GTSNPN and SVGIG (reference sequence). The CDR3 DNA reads TGTGCCTGGAGTGGAGGGACAGGGTTTGTTCAGCCCCAGCATTTT. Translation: CAWSGGTGFVQPQHF.

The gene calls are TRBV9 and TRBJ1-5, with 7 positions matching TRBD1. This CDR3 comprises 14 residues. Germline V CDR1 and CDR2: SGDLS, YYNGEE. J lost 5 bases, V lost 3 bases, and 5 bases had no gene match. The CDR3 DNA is TGTGCCAGCAGCGGGGGACAGACCCATCAGCCCCAGCATTTT. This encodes CASSGGQTHQPQHF.

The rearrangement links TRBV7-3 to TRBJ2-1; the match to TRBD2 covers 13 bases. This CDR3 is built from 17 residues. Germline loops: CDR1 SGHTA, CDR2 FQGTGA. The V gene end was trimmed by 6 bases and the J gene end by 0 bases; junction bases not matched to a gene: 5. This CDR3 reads CASSLTSGGPSYNEQFF. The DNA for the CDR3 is TGTGCCAGCAGTTTGACTAGCGGGGGGCCCTCCTACAATGAGCAGTTCTTC.

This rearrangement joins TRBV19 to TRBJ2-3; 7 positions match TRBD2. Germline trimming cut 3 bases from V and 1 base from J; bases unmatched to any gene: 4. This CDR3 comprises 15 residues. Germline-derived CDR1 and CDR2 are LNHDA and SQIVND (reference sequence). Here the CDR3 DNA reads TGTGCCAGTAGTATTCCGGCGGGGGGCACAGATACGCAGTATTTT. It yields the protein CASSIPAGGTDTQYF.

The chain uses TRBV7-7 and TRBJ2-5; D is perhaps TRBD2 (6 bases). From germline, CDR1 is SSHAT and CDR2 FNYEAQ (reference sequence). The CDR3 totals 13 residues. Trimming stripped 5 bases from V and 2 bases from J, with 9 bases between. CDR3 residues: CASSRDFQETQYF. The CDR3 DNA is TGTGCCAGCAGCCGGGACTTTCAAGAGACCCAGTACTTC.

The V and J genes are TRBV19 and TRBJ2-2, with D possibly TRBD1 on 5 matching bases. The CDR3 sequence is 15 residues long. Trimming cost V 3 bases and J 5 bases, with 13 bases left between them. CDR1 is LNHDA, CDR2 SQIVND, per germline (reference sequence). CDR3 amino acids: CASSIGQGRTGELFF. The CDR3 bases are TGTGCCAGTAGTATCGGGCAGGGTCGAACCGGGGAGCTGTTTTTT.

CDR3 sequence (DNA): TGTGCCAGCAGCTCCCGAAGCGGGGGGGCTAAAAAGACCCAGTACTTC. Amino acids: CASSSRSGGAKKTQYF. The chain combines TRBV7-9 with TRBJ2-5; 10 bases fit TRBD2. Per germline, CDR1 SEHNR and CDR2 FQNEAQ (reference sequence). The CDR3 contains 16 residues. V lost 4 bases, J lost 6 bases, and 11 bases stayed unmatched.

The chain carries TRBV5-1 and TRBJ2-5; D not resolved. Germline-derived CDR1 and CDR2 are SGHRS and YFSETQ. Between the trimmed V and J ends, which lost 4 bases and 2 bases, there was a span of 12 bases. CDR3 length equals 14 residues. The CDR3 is CASSRNTEQETQYF. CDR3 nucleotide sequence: TGCGCCAGCAGCCGCAACACCGAACAAGAGACCCAGTACTTC.

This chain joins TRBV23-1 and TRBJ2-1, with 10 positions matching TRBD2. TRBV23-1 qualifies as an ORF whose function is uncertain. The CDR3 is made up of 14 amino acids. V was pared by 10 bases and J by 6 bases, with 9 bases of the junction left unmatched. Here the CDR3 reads CAIALAGDLNEQFF. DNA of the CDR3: TGCGCCATCGCTCTAGCGGGGGACCTCAATGAGCAGTTCTTC.

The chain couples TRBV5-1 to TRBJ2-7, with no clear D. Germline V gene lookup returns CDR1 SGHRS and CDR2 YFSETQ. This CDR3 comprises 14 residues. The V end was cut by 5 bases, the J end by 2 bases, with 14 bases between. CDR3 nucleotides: TGCGCCAGCAGTCCTTCGACTCGACCCTACGAGCAGTACTTC. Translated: CASSPSTRPYEQYF.

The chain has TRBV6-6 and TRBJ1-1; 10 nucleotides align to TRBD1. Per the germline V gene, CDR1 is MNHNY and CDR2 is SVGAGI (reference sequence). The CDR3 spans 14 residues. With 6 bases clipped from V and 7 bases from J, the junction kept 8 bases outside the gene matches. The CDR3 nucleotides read TGTGCCAGCAGGGGACAGGGGTCGGATATTGAAGCTTTCTTT. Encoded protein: CASRGQGSDIEAFF.

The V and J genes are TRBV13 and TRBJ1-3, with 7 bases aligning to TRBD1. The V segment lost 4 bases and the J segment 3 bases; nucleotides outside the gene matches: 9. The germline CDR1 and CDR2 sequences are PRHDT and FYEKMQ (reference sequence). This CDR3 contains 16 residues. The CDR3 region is CASSSRDTGDGNTIYF. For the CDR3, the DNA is TGTGCCAGCAGCTCCAGAGATACAGGGGATGGAAACACCATATATTTT.

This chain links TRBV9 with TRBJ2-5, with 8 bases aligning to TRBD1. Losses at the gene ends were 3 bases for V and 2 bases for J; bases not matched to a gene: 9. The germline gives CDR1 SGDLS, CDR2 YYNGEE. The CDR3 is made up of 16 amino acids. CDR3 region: CASSAGTGFGQETQYF. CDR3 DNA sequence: TGTGCCAGCAGCGCCGGGACAGGATTTGGTCAAGAGACCCAGTACTTC.

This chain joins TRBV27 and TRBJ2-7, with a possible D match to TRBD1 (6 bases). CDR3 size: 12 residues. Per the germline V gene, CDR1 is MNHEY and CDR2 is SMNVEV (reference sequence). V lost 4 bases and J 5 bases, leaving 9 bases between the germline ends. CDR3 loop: CASSSQGNEQYF. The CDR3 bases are TGTGCCAGCAGTTCGCAGGGGAACGAGCAGTACTTC.

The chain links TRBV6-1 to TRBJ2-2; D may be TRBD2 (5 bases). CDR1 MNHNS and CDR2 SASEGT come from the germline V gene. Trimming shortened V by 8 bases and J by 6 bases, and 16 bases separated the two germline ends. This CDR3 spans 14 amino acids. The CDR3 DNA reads TGTGCCAGCGATACAAATACTAGAGCCGGGGAGCTGTTTTTT. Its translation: CASDTNTRAGELFF.

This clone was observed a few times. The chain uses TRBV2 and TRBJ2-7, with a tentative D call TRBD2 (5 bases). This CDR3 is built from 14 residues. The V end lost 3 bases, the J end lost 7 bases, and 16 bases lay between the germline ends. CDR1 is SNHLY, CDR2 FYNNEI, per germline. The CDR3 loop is CASSEISGIGEQYF. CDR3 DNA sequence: TGTGCCAGCAGTGAGATTTCGGGGATCGGGGAGCAGTACTTC.

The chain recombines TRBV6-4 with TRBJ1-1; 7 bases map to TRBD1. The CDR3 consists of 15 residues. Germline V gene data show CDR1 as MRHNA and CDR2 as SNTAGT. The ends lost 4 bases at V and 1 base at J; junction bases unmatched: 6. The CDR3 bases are TGTGCCAGCAGTGTGCAGGGGGGCCCGAACACTGAAGCTTTCTTT. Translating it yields CASSVQGGPNTEAFF.

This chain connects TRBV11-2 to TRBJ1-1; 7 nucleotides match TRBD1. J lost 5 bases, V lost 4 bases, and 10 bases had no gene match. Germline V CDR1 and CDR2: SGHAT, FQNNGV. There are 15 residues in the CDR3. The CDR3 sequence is CASSWNRQGRTEAFF. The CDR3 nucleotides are TGTGCCAGCAGCTGGAACAGACAGGGCCGGACTGAAGCTTTCTTT.

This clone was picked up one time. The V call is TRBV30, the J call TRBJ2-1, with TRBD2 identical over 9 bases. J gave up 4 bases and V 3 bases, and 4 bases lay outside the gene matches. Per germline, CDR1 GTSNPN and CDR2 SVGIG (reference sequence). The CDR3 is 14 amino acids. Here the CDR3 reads CAWRSGGRYNEQFF. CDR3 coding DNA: TGTGCCTGGAGGAGCGGGGGGCGTTACAATGAGCAGTTCTTC.

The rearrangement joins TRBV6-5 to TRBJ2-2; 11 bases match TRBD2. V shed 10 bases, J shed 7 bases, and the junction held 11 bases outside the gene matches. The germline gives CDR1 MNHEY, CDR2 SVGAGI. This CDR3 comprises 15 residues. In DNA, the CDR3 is TGTGCCACTCAGACTAGCGGGGTTTCTAGCGGGGAGCTGTTTTTT. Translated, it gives CATQTSGVSSGELFF.

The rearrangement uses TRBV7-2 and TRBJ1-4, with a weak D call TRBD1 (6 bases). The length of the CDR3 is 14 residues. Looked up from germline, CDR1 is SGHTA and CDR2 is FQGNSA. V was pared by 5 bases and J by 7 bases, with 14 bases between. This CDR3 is CASSADRISEKLFF. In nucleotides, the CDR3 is TGTGCCAGCAGCGCCGACAGGATTAGTGAAAAACTGTTTTTT.

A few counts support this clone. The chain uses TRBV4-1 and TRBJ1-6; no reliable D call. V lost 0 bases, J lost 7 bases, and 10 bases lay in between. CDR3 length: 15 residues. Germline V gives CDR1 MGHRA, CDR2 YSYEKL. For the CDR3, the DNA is TGCGCCAGCAGCCAAGAAGTACAGATGAATTCACCCCTCCACTTT. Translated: CASSQEVQMNSPLHF.

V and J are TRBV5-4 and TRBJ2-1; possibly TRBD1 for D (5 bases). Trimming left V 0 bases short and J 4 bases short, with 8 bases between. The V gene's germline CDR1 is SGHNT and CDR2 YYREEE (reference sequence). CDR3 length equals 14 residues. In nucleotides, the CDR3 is TGTGCCAGCAGCTTGGGACAGAATTACAATGAGCAGTTCTTC. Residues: CASSLGQNYNEQFF.

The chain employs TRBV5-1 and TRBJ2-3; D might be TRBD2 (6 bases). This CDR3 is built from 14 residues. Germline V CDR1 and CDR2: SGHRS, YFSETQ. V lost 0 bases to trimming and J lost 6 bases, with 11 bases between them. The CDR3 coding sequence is TGCGCCAGCAGCTTGGCCGGGGGATCGGATACGCAGTATTTT. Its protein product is CASSLAGGSDTQYF.

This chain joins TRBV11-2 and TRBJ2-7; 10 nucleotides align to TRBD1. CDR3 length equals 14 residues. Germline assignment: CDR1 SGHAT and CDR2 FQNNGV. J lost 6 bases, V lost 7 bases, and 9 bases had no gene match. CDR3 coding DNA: TGTGCCAGCACCCCGACGAGGACAGGGGGCGAGCAGTACTTC. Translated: CASTPTRTGGEQYF.

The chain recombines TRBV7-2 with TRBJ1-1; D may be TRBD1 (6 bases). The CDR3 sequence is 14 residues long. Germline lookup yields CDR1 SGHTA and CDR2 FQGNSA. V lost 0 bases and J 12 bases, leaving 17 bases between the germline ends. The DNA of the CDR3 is TGTGCCAGCAGCTTAGCGGGAGGGGGAGTGATGTCTTTCTTT. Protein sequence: CASSLAGGGVMSFF.

CDR3 region: CASSRTGYGYTF. The CDR3 DNA is TGTGCCAGCAGTAGGACAGGGTACGGCTACACCTTC. The J gene is TRBJ1-2, the V gene TRBV6-1, with 8 bases aligning to TRBD1. This CDR3 comprises 12 residues. The trim removed 5 bases at V and 8 bases at J, leaving 4 bases unmatched. Germline assignment: CDR1 MNHNS and CDR2 SASEGT.